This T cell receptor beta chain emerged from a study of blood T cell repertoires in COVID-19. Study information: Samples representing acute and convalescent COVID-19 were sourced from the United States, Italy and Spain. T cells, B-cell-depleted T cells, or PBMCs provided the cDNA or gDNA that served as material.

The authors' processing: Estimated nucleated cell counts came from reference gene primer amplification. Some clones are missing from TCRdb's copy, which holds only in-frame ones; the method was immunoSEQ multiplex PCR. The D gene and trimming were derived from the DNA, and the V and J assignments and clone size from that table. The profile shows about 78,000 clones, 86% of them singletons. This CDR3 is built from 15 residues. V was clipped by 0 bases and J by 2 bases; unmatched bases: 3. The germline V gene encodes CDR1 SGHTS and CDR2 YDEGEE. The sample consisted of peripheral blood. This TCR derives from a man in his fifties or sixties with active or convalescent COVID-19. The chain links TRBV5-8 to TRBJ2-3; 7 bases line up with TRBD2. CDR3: CASSLGGGDTDTQYF. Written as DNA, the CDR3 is TGTGCCAGCAGCTTGGGGGGAGGGGACACAGATACGCAGTATTTT.